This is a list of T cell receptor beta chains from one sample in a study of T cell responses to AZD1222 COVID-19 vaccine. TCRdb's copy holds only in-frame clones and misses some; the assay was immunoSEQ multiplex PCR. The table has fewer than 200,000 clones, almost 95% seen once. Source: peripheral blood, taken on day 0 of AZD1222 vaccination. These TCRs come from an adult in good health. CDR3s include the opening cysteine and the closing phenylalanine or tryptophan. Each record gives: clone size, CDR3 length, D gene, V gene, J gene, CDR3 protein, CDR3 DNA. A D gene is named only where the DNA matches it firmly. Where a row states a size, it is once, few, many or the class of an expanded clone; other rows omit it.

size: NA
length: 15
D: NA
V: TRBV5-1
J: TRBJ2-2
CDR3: CASRRSRADTGELFF
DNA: TGCGCCAGCAGACGTAGTAGGGCGGACACCGGGGAGCTGTTTTTT

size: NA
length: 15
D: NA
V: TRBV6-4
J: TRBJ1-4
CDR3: CASSDRGGPNEKLFF
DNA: TGTGCCAGCAGTGACCGGGGGGGACCTAATGAAAAACTGTTTTTT

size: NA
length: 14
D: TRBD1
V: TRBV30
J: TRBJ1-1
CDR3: CAWSGQGPSTEAFF
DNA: TGTGCCTGGAGTGGACAGGGACCTAGCACTGAAGCTTTCTTT

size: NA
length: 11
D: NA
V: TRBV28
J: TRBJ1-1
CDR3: CASSDGPEAFF
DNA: TGTGCCAGCAGTGATGGGCCCGAAGCTTTCTTT

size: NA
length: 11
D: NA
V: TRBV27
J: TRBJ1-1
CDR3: CASLGNTEAFF
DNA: TGTGCCAGCCTCGGTAACACTGAAGCTTTCTTT

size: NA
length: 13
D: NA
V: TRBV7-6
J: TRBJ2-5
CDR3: CASSLRRGETQYF
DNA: TGTGCCAGCAGCTTACGCAGGGGCGAGACCCAGTACTTC

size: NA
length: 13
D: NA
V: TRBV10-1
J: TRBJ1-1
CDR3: CASSEAGVTEAFF
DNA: TGCGCCAGCAGTGAGGCGGGGGTTACTGAAGCTTTCTTT

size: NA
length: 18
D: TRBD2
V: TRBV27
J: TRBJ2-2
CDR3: CASSRTSGRAWNTGELFF
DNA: TGTGCCAGCAGCCGGACTAGCGGGAGGGCTTGGAACACCGGGGAGCTGTTTTTT

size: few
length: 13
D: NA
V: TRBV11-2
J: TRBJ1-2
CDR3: CASSFGAVGGYTF
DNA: TGTGCCAGCAGCTTTGGGGCGGTCGGCGGCTACACCTTC

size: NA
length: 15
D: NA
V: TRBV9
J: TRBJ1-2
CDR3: CASSVGVRIPYGYTF
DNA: TGTGCCAGCAGCGTAGGGGTCCGGATACCCTATGGCTACACCTTC

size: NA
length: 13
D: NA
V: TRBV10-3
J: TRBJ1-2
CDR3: CAISTAVSVSYTF
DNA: TGTGCCATCAGTACAGCGGTCTCGGTTAGCTACACCTTC

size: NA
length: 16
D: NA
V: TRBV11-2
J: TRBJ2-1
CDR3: CASSLGYRAKYNEQFF
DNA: TGTGCCAGCAGCTTAGGATATAGAGCCAAATACAATGAGCAGTTCTTC

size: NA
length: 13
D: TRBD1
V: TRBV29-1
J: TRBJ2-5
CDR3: CSVGTGALETQYF
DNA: TGCAGCGTCGGGACAGGGGCCCTTGAGACCCAGTACTTC

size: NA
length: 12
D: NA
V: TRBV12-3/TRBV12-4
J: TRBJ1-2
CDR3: CASSPGYYGYTF
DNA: TGTGCCAGCAGTCCAGGGTACTATGGCTACACCTTC

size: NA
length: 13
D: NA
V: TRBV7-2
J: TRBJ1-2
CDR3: CASSFDRSYGYTF
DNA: TGTGCCAGCAGCTTCGACAGAAGCTATGGCTACACCTTC

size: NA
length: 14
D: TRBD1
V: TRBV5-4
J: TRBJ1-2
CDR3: CASSLDRGSIGYTF
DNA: TGTGCCAGCAGCTTAGACAGGGGTTCCATTGGCTACACCTTC

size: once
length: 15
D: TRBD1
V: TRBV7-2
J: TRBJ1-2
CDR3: CASSLVGQGAYGYTF
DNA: TGTGCCAGCAGCTTAGTGGGACAGGGGGCCTATGGCTACACCTTC